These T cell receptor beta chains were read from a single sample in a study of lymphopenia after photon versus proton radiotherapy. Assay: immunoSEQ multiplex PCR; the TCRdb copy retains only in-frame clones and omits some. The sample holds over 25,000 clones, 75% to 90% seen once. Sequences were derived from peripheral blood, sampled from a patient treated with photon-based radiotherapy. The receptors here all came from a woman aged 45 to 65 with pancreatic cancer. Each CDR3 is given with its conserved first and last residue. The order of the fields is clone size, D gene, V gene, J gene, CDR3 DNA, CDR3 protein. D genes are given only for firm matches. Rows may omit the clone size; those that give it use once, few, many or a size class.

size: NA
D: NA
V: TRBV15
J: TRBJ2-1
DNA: TGTGCCACCAGCAGAATCGGGCCCACCGGCCATGAGCAGTTCTTC
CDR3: CATSRIGPTGHEQFF

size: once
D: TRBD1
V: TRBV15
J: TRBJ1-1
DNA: TGTGCCACCAGCATTGAGGCAGGGGGAACTGAAGCTTTCTTT
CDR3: CATSIEAGGTEAFF

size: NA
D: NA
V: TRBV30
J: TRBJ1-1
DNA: TGTGCCTGGAGCGCCCGGAACACTGAAGCTTTCTTT
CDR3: CAWSARNTEAFF

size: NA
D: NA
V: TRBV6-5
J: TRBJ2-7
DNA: TGTGCCAGCAGCACGAGGGGGGCCTACGAGCAGTACTTC
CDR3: CASSTRGAYEQYF

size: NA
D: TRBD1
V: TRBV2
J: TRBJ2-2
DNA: TGTGCCAGCAGTCTACAGGGGGCAGGGACCGGGGAGCTGTTTTTT
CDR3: CASSLQGAGTGELFF

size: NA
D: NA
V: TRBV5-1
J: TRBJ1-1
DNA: TGCGCCAGCAGTAAGACAGGATTTGAGAGCGCTTTCTTT
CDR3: CASSKTGFESAFF

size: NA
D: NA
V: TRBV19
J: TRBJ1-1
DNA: TGTGCCAGTAGTCTCCGGAACACTGAAGCTTTCTTT
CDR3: CASSLRNTEAFF

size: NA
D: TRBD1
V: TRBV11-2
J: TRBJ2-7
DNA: TGTGCCAGCAGCTCCGGGACAGGAGCCTACGAGCAGTACTTC
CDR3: CASSSGTGAYEQYF

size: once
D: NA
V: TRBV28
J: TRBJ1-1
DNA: TGTGCCAGCCAGAGCGCGTACACTGAAGCTTTCTTT
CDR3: CASQSAYTEAFF

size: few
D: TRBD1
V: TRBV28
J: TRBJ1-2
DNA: TGTGCCAGCAGTTTAGCTCTCCCGGGACAGGGTAACGGCTACACCTTC
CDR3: CASSLALPGQGNGYTF

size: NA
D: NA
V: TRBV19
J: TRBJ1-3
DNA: TGTGCCAGTAGTACCGACCAGGCCTCTGGAAACACCATATATTTT
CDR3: CASSTDQASGNTIYF

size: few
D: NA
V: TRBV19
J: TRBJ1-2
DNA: TGTGCCAGTAGTGCGCAGACGGACATCTATGGCTACACCTTC
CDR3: CASSAQTDIYGYTF

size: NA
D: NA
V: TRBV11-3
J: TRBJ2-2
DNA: TGTGCCAGCAGCTTACGGGACCCCGGGGAGCTGTTTTTT
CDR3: CASSLRDPGELFF

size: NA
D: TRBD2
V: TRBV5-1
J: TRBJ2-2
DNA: TGCGCCAGCAGCCCAGGACTAGCGGGAACCGGGGAGCTGTTTTTT
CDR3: CASSPGLAGTGELFF

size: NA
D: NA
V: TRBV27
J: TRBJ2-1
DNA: TGTGCCAGCAGCCCGGGACACGGTGAGCAGTTCTTC
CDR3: CASSPGHGEQFF

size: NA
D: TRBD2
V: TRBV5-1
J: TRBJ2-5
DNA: TGCGCCAGCAGCTTAGGCACTAGCGGAACGGAGACCCAGTACTTC
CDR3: CASSLGTSGTETQYF